This T cell receptor (beta chain) was sequenced during a study of cytomegalovirus exposure and HLA in healthy donors. Study-wide results and caveats: The authors confirmed in vitro that a few CMV-associated chains were specific for CMV antigens. A later analysis linked a missense variant in DCLRE1C to the trimming of TCR beta V and J genes. The authors reported that TCR beta sequences could predict HLA-A and HLA-B alleles. These predictions were accurate for most subjects in the first cohort.

Remarks on this clone: The antigen is unknown.

CDR1 is MNHNS, CDR2 SASEGT, per germline. With 0 bases removed from V and 2 bases from J, the gap between germline ends came to 10 bases. The CDR3 is made up of 15 amino acids. The PCR used 60 Vbeta and 13 Jbeta primers. The data were produced by immunoSEQ multiplex PCR, yet TCRdb's version contains in-frame clones alone and is incomplete. The top ten clones hold roughly 1.4% of a sample with roughly 180,000 clones, 79% of them seen once. This chain joins TRBV6-1 and TRBJ1-2, with D possibly TRBD1 on 6 matching bases. This clonotype originated in a girl aged 10 to 17 in good health and CMV-seropositive. Sequencing was performed on PBMCs. CDR3 sequence reads: CASSEAWGGNYGYTF. For the CDR3, the DNA is TGTGCCAGCAGTGAAGCTTGGGGGGGCAACTATGGCTACACCTTC.